This T cell receptor beta chain was documented in a study of monozygotic twins with inflammatory bowel disease. Whole-blood RNA isolation (total RNA) proceeded without T cell sorting. The CDR3 sequence is 15 residues long. The germline V gene has CDR1 SEHNR and CDR2 FQNEAQ (reference sequence). Each sample's cDNA came from eight separate reactions. UMIs with a 6-nucleotide sample barcode were added by template switching. TCRdb processed the 5' RACE reads again and assigns one entry to each CDR3 protein, with no DNA. This table holds roughly 100,000 distinct CDR3 sequences. Sequencing input: blood. The chain recombines TRBV7-9 with TRBJ2-7; TCRdb lists TRBD2, though no DNA is available to test this call. The receptor comes from a human donor with ulcerative colitis or Crohn's disease, or a healthy co-twin of an affected twin (not recorded which). The CDR3 is CASSSKEGSSYEQYF.